Presented here are 27 T cell receptor beta chains from one specimen sequenced in a study of cytomegalovirus exposure and HLA in healthy donors (TCRdb year 2017). Receptor libraries were prepared by the immunoSEQ multiplex PCR assay. A mixture of 60 forward primers for TCR Vbeta segments and 13 reverse primers for TCR Jbeta segments was used in the multiplex PCR. TCRdb carries this immuneACCESS record with in-frame sequences only. Its versions omit some clonotypes, under half of them owing to an unresolved V gene in the studies checked, with the rest unexplained. The sample table holds about 170,000 clones, of which 75% were seen once. The ten largest account for just under 3% of the sample. Sequencing used PBMCs. The receptors originated from a woman aged 50 to 65 in good health and CMV-seropositive.

The chain couples TRBV27 to TRBJ1-2, with a weak D call TRBD1 (5 bases). Trimming left V 5 bases short and J 0 bases short, with 10 bases between. The CDR3 sequence is 14 residues long. CDR1 is MNHEY and CDR2 is SMNVEV in the germline V gene (reference sequence). CDR3 residues: CASSRDRSNYGYTF. CDR3 nucleotide sequence: TGTGCCAGCAGTAGAGACAGATCTAACTATGGCTACACCTTC.

The CDR3 loop reads CASSDSAEAFF. The CDR3 DNA is TGTGCCAGCAGTGACAGTGCTGAAGCTTTCTTT. The chain joins TRBV2 to TRBJ1-1; the D is unclear. V dropped 3 bases and J dropped 6 bases, with 5 bases sitting between them. The CDR3 runs 11 residues. Looked up from germline, CDR1 is SNHLY and CDR2 is FYNNEI. The variable domain in full, with the rest retrieved from reference TRBV2 and TRBJ1-1, is EPEVTQTPSHQVTQMGQEVILRCVPISNHLYFYWYRQILGQKVEFLVSFYNNEISEKSEIFDDQFSVERPDGSNFTLKIRSTKLEDSAMYFCASSDSAEAFFGQGTRLTVV.

Details on this clone: The same CDR3 is also encoded by other DNA sequences in this sample. The chain has TRBV2 and TRBJ2-7, with TRBD1 as a possible D gene (5 bases). The CDR3 runs 12 residues. Trimming left V 3 bases short and J 5 bases short, with 8 bases between. Germline-derived CDR1 and CDR2 are SNHLY and FYNNEI. The CDR3 DNA reads TGTGCCAGCAGTGATGAAGGGGACGAGCAGTACTTC. Its protein product is CASSDEGDEQYF.

This clone was counted once. The gene calls are TRBV5-5 and TRBJ1-4, with 8 bases fitting TRBD1. Germline assignment: CDR1 SGHKS and CDR2 YYEKEE (reference sequence). The CDR3 length is 15 residues. J lost 4 bases, V lost 3 bases, and 5 bases had no gene match. The CDR3 region is CASSSSTGDNEKLFF. The CDR3, as DNA: TGTGCCAGCAGCTCGTCGACAGGGGATAATGAAAAACTGTTTTTT. The whole variable domain, remainder taken from reference TRBV5-5 and TRBJ1-4, is DAGVTQSPTHLIKTRGQQVTLRCSPISGHKSVSWYQQVLGQGPQFIFQYYEKEERGRGNFPDRFSARQFPNYSSELNVNALLLGDSALYLCASSSSTGDNEKLFFGSGTQLSVL.

The chain uses TRBV29-1 and TRBJ2-2; a possible D gene is TRBD1 (5 bases). The germline V and J ends were trimmed by 7 bases and 0 bases, with 9 bases remaining between them. Germline V gives CDR1 SQVTM, CDR2 ANQGSEA. The CDR3 length is 13 residues. The CDR3 loop reads CSALTANTGELFF. The CDR3 DNA follows: TGCAGCGCCCTGACAGCGAACACCGGGGAGCTGTTTTTT.

This clone was counted only a few times. The chain links TRBV6-6 to TRBJ2-7; TRBD1 matches 9 bases. J gave up 3 bases and V 11 bases, and 5 bases lay outside the gene matches. This CDR3 is 12 amino acids long. CDR1 is MNHNY and CDR2 is SVGAGI in the germline V gene (reference sequence). CDR3 nucleotide sequence: TGTGCCGTCCGGGACAGGGACTACGAGCAGTACTTC. It codes for CAVRDRDYEQYF.

The chain uses TRBV18 and TRBJ1-1; 7 bases match TRBD1. CDR3 length equals 13 residues. The germline V gene encodes CDR1 KGHSH and CDR2 LQKENI. J lost 3 bases, V lost 3 bases, and 1 base had no gene match. CDR3 sequence reads: CASSPQGDTEAFF. CDR3 sequence (DNA): TGTGCCAGCTCACCTCAGGGGGACACTGAAGCTTTCTTT. The full variable domain, rest sourced from reference TRBV18 and TRBJ1-1, is NAGVMQNPRHLVRRRGQEARLRCSPMKGHSHVYWYRQLPEEGLKFMVYLQKENIIDESGMPKERFSAEFPKEGPSILRIQQVVRGDSAAYFCASSPQGDTEAFFGQGTRLTVV.

This chain connects TRBV23-1 to TRBJ2-3; D gene ambiguous. TRBV23-1 is an ORF for which the function is uncertain. V was pared by 0 bases and J by 4 bases, with 11 bases between. This CDR3 region has 15 residues. Here the CDR3 reads CASSQSPDTADTQYF. The DNA for the CDR3 is TGCGCCAGCAGTCAATCGCCGGATACAGCAGATACGCAGTATTTT.

The rearrangement links TRBV5-1 to TRBJ2-3; 8 positions agree with TRBD1. The V and J ends lost 3 bases and 6 bases, in that order; junction bases with no gene match: 6. Germline V gene sequence: CDR1 SGHRS, CDR2 YFSETQ. This CDR3 is 14 amino acids long. The CDR3 DNA reads as TGCGCCAGCAGCTCCGGACAGGGATCCGATACGCAGTATTTT. Translation gives CASSSGQGSDTQYF.

The chain couples TRBV5-6 to TRBJ1-1; the D gene is possibly TRBD1 (5 bases). V gave up 1 base and J gave up 6 bases, with 22 bases separating them. Germline V lookup: CDR1 SGHDT, CDR2 YYEEEE. The CDR3 spans 17 residues. This CDR3 is CASSLMGTERKDAEAFF. CDR3 nucleotides: TGTGCCAGCAGCTTGATGGGGACTGAGAGGAAGGATGCTGAAGCTTTCTTT.

This rearrangement joins TRBV30 to TRBJ1-2, with a weak D call TRBD1 (6 bases). Germline assignment: CDR1 GTSNPN and CDR2 SVGIG (reference sequence). The CDR3 totals 13 residues. V lost 5 bases, J lost 2 bases, and 12 bases lay in between. The CDR3: CAWRGAINYGYTF. The CDR3 nucleotides are TGTGCCTGGCGGGGGGCGATAAACTATGGCTACACCTTC.

This chain links TRBV4-1 with TRBJ1-3; no reliable D call. Germline CDR1 is MGHRA and CDR2 is YSYEKL. The CDR3 is 13 amino acids. Trimming left V 0 bases short and J 5 bases short, with 5 bases between. CDR3 in amino acids: CASSQDGRNTIYF. CDR3 coding DNA: TGCGCCAGCAGCCAAGATGGCAGAAACACCATATATTTT.

This chain joins TRBV9 and TRBJ2-1; TRBD2 agrees at 7 bases. The CDR3 sequence is 15 residues long. Germline V CDR1 and CDR2: SGDLS, YYNGEE. The V segment lost 4 bases and the J segment 5 bases; nucleotides outside the gene matches: 9. The CDR3 is CASSLRSGGHNEQFF. CDR3 DNA: TGTGCCAGCAGCCTCCGATCGGGGGGACACAATGAGCAGTTCTTC.

The J gene is TRBJ2-5, the V gene TRBV6-5, with TRBD2 matching over 9 bases. With 6 bases clipped from V and 3 bases from J, the junction kept 8 bases outside the gene matches. CDR1 is MNHEY and CDR2 is SVGAGI in the germline V gene. This CDR3 comprises 15 residues. CDR3 bases: TGTGCCAGCAGCCCGCCAAGCGGGGGGAAAGAGACCCAGTACTTC. Its translation is CASSPPSGGKETQYF.

This clone was picked up one time. CDR3 sequence (DNA): TGCGCCAGCAGCCAAGACAGGGACTACAATGAGCAGTTCTTC. Its translation: CASSQDRDYNEQFF. This chain connects TRBV5-1 to TRBJ2-1; 7 bases agree with TRBD1. CDR3 size: 14 residues. Trimming cost V 4 bases and J 3 bases; bases outside gene matches: 4. The germline gives CDR1 SGHRS, CDR2 YFSETQ.

The chain employs TRBV6-1 and TRBJ1-1, with TRBD1 matching over 7 bases. V lost 8 bases and J lost 0; bases outside the gene matches: 6. CDR3 length: 14 residues. Germline V gene sequence: CDR1 MNHNS, CDR2 SASEGT. The CDR3 DNA sequence: TGTGCCAGCCGGACCGGGACAGTGAACACTGAAGCTTTCTTT. Translating it yields CASRTGTVNTEAFF.

This chain joins TRBV6-1 and TRBJ1-1, with a tentative D call TRBD1 (5 bases). The germline V gene has CDR1 MNHNS and CDR2 SASEGT. The CDR3 spans 14 residues. In DNA, the CDR3 is TGTGTAGTCTGCAGGGCGAACATGAACACTGAAGCTTTCTTT. Translation: CVVCRANMNTEAFF.

The chain links TRBV29-1 to TRBJ1-1; TRBD1 is a possible D gene (5 bases). This CDR3 has 13 amino acids. Trimming stripped 3 bases from V and 0 bases from J, with 8 bases between. The germline V gene has CDR1 SQVTM and CDR2 ANQGSEA. CDR3 residues: CSVEAGMNTEAFF. The CDR3 DNA sequence: TGCAGCGTTGAGGCAGGGATGAACACTGAAGCTTTCTTT.

The chain recombines TRBV5-1 with TRBJ2-7; TRBD1 matches at 11 bases. This CDR3 has 15 amino acids. The J segment lost 4 bases and the V segment lost 0 bases, leaving 3 bases of the junction unmatched. The germline CDR1 and CDR2 sequences are SGHRS and YFSETQ. CDR3 amino acids: CASSLGDRGDYEQYF. The CDR3 coding sequence is TGCGCCAGCAGCTTGGGGGACAGGGGGGATTACGAGCAGTACTTC.

This clone was detected only once. The gene calls are TRBV4-1 and TRBJ2-5, with a possible D match to TRBD1 (6 bases). TRBJ2-7 matches the DNA end more closely, so the J call is doubtful. The CDR3 consists of 15 residues. Germline V gene sequence: CDR1 MGHRA, CDR2 YSYEKL. DNA of the CDR3: TGCGCCAGCAGCCGTAGCCTACAGGGCACCTACGAGCAGTACTTC. It specifies CASSRSLQGTYEQYF.

The chain joins TRBV9 to TRBJ1-2, with a tentative D call TRBD1 (6 bases). Germline lookup yields CDR1 SGDLS and CDR2 YYNGEE. The CDR3 is 15 amino acids. V lost 3 bases and J lost 0, with 12 bases in between. The CDR3 loop is CASSGGGRANYGYTF. The CDR3 nucleotides read TGTGCCAGCAGCGGCGGGGGGCGGGCTAACTATGGCTACACCTTC.

This clone was seen just once. The sample carries other DNA sequences with the same CDR3. The chain joins TRBV5-1 to TRBJ2-5; a weak D match, TRBD1 (6 bases). Trimming left V 4 bases short and J 1 base short, with 11 bases between. The CDR3 runs 14 residues. CDR1 is SGHRS, CDR2 YFSETQ, per germline. As DNA, the CDR3 is TGCGCCAGCAGCCCAGGGACAACCCAAGAGACCCAGTACTTC. Its protein product is CASSPGTTQETQYF.

The chain combines TRBV7-2 with TRBJ1-1; 8 bases map to TRBD1. The CDR3 loop spans 13 amino acids. The J segment lost 6 bases and the V segment lost 2 bases, leaving 2 bases of the junction unmatched. Per the germline V gene, CDR1 is SGHTA and CDR2 is FQGNSA. The CDR3 is CASSLRTGSEAFF. The CDR3 DNA follows: TGTGCCAGCAGCTTAAGGACAGGGTCTGAAGCTTTCTTT. Full variable domain (missing parts from reference TRBV7-2 and TRBJ1-1): GAGVSQSPSNKVTEKGKDVELRCDPISGHTALYWYRQSLGQGLEFLIYFQGNSAPDKSGLPSDRFSAERTGGSVSTLTIQRTQQEDSAVYLCASSLRTGSEAFFGQGTRLTVV.

The rearrangement links TRBV11-3 to TRBJ1-1, with D uncertain. Trimming removed 5 bases from V and 3 bases from J, with 10 bases in between. The CDR3 has 13 residues. Germline V gene sequence: CDR1 SGHNT, CDR2 YENEEA. DNA of the CDR3: TGTGCCAGCAGCCCTAACAGTGACACTGAAGCTTTCTTT. Encoded protein: CASSPNSDTEAFF.

The V call is TRBV13, the J call TRBJ2-6, with 8 nucleotides matching TRBD2. The CDR3 runs to 19 residues. From germline, CDR1 is PRHDT and CDR2 FYEKMQ (reference sequence). Trimming took 5 bases from V and 4 from J; bases not matched to a gene: 16. The CDR3 DNA follows: TGTGCCAGCAGCCCCTTAGGTGTGGCGGGGGGTGCCGGGGCCAACGTCCTGACTTTC. Residues: CASSPLGVAGGAGANVLTF. Full variable domain (missing parts from reference TRBV13 and TRBJ2-6): AAGVIQSPRHLIKEKRETATLKCYPIPRHDTVYWYQQGPGQDPQFLISFYEKMQSDKGSIPDRFSAQQFSDYHSELNMSSLELGDSALYFCASSPLGVAGGAGANVLTFGAGSRLTVL.

The V call is TRBV11-2, the J call TRBJ2-5, with D tentatively TRBD1 (5 bases). From germline, CDR1 is SGHAT and CDR2 FQNNGV. Trimming removed 1 base from V and 7 bases from J, with 7 bases in between. The CDR3 has 12 residues. CDR3 sequence (DNA): TGTGCCAGCAGCTTAGGGGGCGCGACCCAGTACTTC. Translated: CASSLGGATQYF.

This clone was found a few times. The sample holds other DNA sequences that translate to the same CDR3. This rearrangement joins TRBV9 to TRBJ1-6; TRBD1 might be the D (6 bases). The CDR3 covers 15 residues. Germline V gives CDR1 SGDLS, CDR2 YYNGEE. Trimming removed 0 bases at V and 2 bases at J, with 6 bases between. The CDR3 DNA sequence: TGTGCCAGCAGCGTAGAGGGGGCCTATAATTCACCCCTCCACTTT. Translating it yields CASSVEGAYNSPLHF.